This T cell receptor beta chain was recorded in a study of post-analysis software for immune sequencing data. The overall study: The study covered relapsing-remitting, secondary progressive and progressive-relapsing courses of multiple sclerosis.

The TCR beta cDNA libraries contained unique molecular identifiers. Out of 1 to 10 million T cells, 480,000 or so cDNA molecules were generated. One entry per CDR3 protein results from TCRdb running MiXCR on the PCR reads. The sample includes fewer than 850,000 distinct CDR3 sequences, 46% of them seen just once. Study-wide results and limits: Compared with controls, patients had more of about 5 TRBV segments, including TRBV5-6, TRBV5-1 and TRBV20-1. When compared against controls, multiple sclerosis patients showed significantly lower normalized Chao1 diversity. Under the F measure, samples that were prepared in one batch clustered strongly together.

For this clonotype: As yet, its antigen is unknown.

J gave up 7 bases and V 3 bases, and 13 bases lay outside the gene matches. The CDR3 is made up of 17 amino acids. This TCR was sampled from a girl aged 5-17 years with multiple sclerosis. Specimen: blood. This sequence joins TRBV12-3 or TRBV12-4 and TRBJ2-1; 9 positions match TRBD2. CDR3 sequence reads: CASSFPLAGVGGNEQFF. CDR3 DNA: TGTGCCAGCAGTTTCCCCTTAGCGGGAGTGGGGGGGAATGAGCAGTTCTTC.